This T cell receptor (beta chain) was found in a study of Graves' ophthalmopathy and Graves' hyperthyroidism. Study-level points and caveats: Ophthalmopathy progression prediction by the model yielded a sensitivity of about 69% and a specificity of roughly 72%.

Researchers took RNA transcripts and amplified TCR beta CDR3 regions from them. Following a first-round RT-PCR that used HTBI primers, a second-round multiplex PCR was carried out. TCRdb used MiXCR to reprocess the multiplex PCR reads, holding one entry per CDR3 protein. The sample includes about 500,000 distinct CDR3 sequences, about two fifths seen only once; the top ten take around 4.6%. This clonotype was detected many times. Its antigen is not identified. Source material: peripheral blood or thyroid tissue (not recorded which). The TCR sequence derives from an adult man with Graves' hyperthyroidism.

The CDR3 nucleotides are TGTGCCACCCGAACAGACCAGAATGAAAAACTGTTTTTT. It encodes CATRTDQNEKLFF. This chain links TRBV10-3 with TRBJ1-4; D unclear. The CDR3 is 13 amino acids. Germline CDR1 is ENHRY and CDR2 is SYGVKD. V lost 10 bases and J lost 5, with 14 bases in between.